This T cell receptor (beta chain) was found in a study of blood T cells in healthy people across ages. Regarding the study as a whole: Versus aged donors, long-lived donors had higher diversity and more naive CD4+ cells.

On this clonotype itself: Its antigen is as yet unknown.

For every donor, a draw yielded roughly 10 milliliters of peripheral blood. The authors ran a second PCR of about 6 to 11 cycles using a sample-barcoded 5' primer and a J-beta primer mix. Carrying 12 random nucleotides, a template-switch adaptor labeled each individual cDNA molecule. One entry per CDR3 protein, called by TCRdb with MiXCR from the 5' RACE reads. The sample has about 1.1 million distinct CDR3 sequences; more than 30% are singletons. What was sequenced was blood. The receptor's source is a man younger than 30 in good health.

The CDR3 nucleotides are TGTGCCAGCAGCTTTGTCCCAGGGGACTACAATGAGCAGTACTTC. Translation: CASSFVPGDYNEQYF. V is TRBV7-8 and J is TRBJ2-1, with TRBD2 as a possible D gene (7 bases). The tail of the sequence fits TRBJ2-7 better, so the J call may be wrong. Germline V gene data show CDR1 as SGHVS and CDR2 as FQNEAQ. The CDR3 contains 15 residues.